The 2 T cell receptor beta chains in this list originate from one sample, sequenced in a study of Graves' ophthalmopathy and Graves' hyperthyroidism. CDR3 regions of TCR beta were amplified from RNA transcripts. HTBI primers primed a first-round RT-PCR, and a second-round multiplex PCR followed. One entry per CDR3 protein, called by TCRdb with MiXCR from the multiplex PCR reads. The sample lists about 1.1 million distinct CDR3 sequences, less than 45% occurring once. The sample comprised peripheral blood or thyroid tissue (not recorded which). The receptors were sampled from an adult man with Graves' hyperthyroidism.

This clonotype was observed at least ten times. V and J are TRBV10-3 and TRBJ2-7, with D unclear. The CDR3 is 13 residues long. CDR1 and CDR2 (germline): ENHRY, SYGVKD. V was clipped by 6 bases and J by 4 bases, with 13 bases between them. CDR3 sequence: CAIREQFRYEQYF. The DNA for the CDR3 is TGTGCCATCAGGGAACAGTTCCGGTACGAGCAGTACTTC.

This clonotype was detected only once. The genes are TRBV2 and TRBJ2-7; TRBD1 or TRBD2 may be the D gene (7 bases each). Germline CDR1 reads SNHLY; CDR2 reads FYNNEI. The CDR3 consists of 16 residues. V gave up 9 bases and J gave up 2 bases, with 23 bases separating them. The CDR3 is CARDSQGGTGAYEQYF. The CDR3 DNA reads as TGTGCCAGAGATTCTCAGGGGGGGACCGGAGCCTACGAGCAGTACTTC.